This TCR beta chain was retrieved from a study of cytomegalovirus exposure and HLA in healthy donors. The wider study: Of the donors genotyped, about 410 in all, about 81% fell in the Caucasian-associated ancestry cluster. Findings of the study overall: Later, an analysis found that common viral pathogens appeared to be linked with several of the most significant clusters. Cytomegalovirus status was reportedly diagnosed by the classifier with high sensitivity and specificity.

In regard to this clone: No antigen is known for it.

The PCR contained 60 Vbeta and 13 Jbeta primers. Assay: immunoSEQ multiplex PCR; the TCRdb copy retains only in-frame clones and omits some. The sample consists of about 160,000 clones, more than 65% of them appearing once. The sequence was collected from a male donor in good health and CMV-seronegative. The specimen was PBMCs.

CDR3 nucleotide sequence: TGTGCCAGCAGCAAAACGGACGTACAGGATCGCTCCTACGAGCAGTACTTC. The encoded protein is CASSKTDVQDRSYEQYF. The chain employs TRBV21-1 and TRBJ2-5; TRBD1 is the table's D call and was not checked against the DNA. The DNA end lines up better with TRBJ2-7; the J call may be wrong. TRBV21-1 is designated a pseudogene. This CDR3 is 17 amino acids long.